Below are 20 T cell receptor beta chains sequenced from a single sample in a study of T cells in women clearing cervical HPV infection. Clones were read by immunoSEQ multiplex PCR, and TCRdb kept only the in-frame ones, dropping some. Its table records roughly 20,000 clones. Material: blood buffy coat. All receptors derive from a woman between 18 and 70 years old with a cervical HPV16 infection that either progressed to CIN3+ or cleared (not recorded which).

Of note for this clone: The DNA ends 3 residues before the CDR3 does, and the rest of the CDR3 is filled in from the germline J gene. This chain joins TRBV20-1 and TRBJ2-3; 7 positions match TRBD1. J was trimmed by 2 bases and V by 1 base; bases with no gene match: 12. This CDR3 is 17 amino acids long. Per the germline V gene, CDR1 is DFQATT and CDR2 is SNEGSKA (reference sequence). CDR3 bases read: TGCAGTGCTAGAGTCCGGACAGGCCAAATACACACAGATACG. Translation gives CSARVRTGQIHTDT. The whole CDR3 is CSARVRTGQIHTDTQYF.

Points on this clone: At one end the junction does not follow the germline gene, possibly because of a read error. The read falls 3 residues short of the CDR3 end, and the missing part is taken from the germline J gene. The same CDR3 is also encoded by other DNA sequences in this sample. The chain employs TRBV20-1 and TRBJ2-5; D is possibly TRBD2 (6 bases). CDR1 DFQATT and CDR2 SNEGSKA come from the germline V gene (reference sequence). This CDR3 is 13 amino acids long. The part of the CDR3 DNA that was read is TGCAGCGCTAGACGGGACTTTCAAGAGACC. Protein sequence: CSARRDFQET. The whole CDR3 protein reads CSARRDFQETQYF.

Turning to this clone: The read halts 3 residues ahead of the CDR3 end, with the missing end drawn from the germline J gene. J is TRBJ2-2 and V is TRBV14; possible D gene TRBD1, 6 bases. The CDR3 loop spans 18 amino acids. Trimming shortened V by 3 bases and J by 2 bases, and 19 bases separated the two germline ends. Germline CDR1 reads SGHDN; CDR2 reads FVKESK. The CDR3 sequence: CASSHGNHGTPNTGELFF. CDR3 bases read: TGTGCCAGCAGCCACGGCAATCACGGGACACCTAACACCGGGGAG.

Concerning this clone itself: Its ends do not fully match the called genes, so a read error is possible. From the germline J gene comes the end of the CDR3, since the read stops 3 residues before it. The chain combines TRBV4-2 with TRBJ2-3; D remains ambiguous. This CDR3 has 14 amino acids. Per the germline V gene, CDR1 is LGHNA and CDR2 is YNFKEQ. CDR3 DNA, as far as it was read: TGCGCCAGCAGCCAAGCTATTGAGTCAGATACG. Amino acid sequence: CASSQAIESDT. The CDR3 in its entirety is CASSQAIESDTQYF.

CDR3 loop: CASSSGQVGTDTYTF. CDR3 bases read: TGTGCCAGCAGCTCGGGACAGGTGGGCACAGATACC. The V gene is TRBV7-3, the J gene TRBJ1-2; 8 nucleotides agree with TRBD1. The CDR3 goes on 3 residues after the read ends, and that part is filled in from the germline J gene. Looked up from germline, CDR1 is SGHTA and CDR2 is FQGTGA. This CDR3 comprises 15 residues.

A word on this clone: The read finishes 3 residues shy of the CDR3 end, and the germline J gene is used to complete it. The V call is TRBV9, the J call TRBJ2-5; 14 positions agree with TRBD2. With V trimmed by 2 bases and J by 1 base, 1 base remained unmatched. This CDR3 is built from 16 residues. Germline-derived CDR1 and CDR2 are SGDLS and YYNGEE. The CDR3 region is CASSVGLAGAQETQYF. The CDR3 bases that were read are TGTGCCAGCAGCGTGGGACTAGCGGGGGCCCAAGAGACC.

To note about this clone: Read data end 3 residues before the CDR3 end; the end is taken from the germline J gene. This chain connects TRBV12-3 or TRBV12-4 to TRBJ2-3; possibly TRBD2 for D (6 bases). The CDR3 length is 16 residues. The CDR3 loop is CASRHLGGPPPLAQYF. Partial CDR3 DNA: TGTGCCAGCAGACACCTCGGGGGACCTCCGCCGTTGGCG.

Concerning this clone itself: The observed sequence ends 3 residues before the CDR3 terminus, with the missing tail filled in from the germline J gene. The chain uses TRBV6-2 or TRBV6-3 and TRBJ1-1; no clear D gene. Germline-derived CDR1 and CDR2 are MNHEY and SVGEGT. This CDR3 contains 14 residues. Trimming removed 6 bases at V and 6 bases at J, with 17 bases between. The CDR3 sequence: CASSTGPHGAEAFF. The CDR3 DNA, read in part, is TGTGCCAGCAGCACCGGACCTCACGGGGCTGAA.

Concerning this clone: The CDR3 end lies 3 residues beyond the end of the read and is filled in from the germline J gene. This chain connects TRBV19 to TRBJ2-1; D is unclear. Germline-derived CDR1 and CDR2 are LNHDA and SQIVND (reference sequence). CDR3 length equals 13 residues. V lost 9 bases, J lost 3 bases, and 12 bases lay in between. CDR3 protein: CASTERVYNEQFF. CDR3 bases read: TGTGCCAGCACCGAACGGGTCTACAATGAG.

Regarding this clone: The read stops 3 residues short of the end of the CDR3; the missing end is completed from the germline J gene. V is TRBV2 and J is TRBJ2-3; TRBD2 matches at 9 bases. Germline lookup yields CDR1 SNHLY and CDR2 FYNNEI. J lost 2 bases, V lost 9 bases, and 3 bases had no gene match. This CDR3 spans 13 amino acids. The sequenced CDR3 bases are TGTGCCAGGACTAGCGGATCCACAGATACG. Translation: CARTSGSTDT. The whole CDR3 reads CARTSGSTDTQYF.

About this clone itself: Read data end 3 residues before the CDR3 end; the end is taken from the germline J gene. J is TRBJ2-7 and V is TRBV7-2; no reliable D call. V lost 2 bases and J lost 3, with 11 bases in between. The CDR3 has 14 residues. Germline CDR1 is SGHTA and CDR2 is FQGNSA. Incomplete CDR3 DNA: TGTGCCAGCAGCTTAAATCCATACATCTACGAG. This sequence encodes CASSLNPYIYE. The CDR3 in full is CASSLNPYIYEQYF. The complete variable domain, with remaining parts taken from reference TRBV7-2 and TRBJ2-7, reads GAGVSQSPSNKVTEKGKDVELRCDPISGHTALYWYRQSLGQGLEFLIYFQGNSAPDKSGLPSDRFSAERTGGSVSTLTIQRTQQEDSAVYLCASSLNPYIYEQYFGPGTRLTVT.

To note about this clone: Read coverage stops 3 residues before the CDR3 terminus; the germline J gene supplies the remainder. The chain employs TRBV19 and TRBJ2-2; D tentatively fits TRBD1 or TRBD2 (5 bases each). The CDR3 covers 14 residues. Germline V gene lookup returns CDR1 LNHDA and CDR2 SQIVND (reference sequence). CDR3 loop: CASKSEGWNSPLFF. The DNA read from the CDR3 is TGTGCCAGTAAAAGTGAGGGGTGGAATTCACCG.

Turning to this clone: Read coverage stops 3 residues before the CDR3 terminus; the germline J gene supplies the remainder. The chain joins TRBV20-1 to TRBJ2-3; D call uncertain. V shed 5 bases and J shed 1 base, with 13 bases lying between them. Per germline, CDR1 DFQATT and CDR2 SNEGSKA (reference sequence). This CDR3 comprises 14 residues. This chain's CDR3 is CSAVTGSRTDTQYF. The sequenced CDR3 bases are TGCAGTGCTGTGACCGGGTCGCGCACAGATACG.

This chain's CDR3 is CASSDSNRGSDTQYF. Incomplete CDR3 DNA: TGTGCCAGCAGTGACTCCAACAGGGGATCTGATACG. The chain uses TRBV6-4 and TRBJ2-3; 7 nucleotides agree with TRBD1. The read is 3 residues too short to cover the CDR3 end, so that end is filled in from the germline J gene. V was pared by 0 bases and J by 6 bases, with 6 bases of the junction left unmatched. This CDR3 is 15 amino acids long. Per germline, CDR1 MRHNA and CDR2 SNTAGT.

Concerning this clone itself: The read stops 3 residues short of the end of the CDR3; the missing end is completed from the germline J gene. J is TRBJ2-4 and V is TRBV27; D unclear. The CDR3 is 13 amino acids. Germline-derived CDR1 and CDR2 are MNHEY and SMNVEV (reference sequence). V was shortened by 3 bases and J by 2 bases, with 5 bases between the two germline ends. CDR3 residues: CASSLGSKNIQYF. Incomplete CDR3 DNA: TGTGCCAGCAGTTTGGGCTCCAAAAACATT.

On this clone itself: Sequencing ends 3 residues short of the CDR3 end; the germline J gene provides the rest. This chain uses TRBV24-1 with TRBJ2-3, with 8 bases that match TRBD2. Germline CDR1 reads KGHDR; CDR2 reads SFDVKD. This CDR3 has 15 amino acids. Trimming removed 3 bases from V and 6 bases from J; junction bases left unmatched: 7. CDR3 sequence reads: CATSDPAGEADTQYF. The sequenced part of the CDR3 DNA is TGTGCCACCAGTGATCCAGCGGGGGAAGCGGATACG.

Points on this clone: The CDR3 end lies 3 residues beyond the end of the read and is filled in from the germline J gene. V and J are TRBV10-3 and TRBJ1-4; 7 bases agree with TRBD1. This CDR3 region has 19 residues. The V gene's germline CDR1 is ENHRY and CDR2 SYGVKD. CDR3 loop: CAISESGAGTANYNSPLFF. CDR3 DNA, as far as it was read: TGTGCCATCAGTGAGTCCGGAGCCGGGACAGCGAACTATAATTCACCA.

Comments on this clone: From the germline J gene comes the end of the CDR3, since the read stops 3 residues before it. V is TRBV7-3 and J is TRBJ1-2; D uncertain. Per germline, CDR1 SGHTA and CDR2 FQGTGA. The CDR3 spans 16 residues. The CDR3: CASSATRTSSLDDYTF. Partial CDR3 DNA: TGTGCCAGCAGCGCAACCCGGACTAGCTCCTTAGATGAC.

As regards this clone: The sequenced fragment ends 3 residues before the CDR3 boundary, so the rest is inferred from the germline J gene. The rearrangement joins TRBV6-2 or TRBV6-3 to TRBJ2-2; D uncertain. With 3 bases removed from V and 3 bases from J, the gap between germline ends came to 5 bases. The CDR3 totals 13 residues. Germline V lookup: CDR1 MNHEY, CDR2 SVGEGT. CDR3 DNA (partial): TGTGCCAGCAGTTATATAGACACCGGGGAG. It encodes CASSYIDTGE. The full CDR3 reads CASSYIDTGELFF.

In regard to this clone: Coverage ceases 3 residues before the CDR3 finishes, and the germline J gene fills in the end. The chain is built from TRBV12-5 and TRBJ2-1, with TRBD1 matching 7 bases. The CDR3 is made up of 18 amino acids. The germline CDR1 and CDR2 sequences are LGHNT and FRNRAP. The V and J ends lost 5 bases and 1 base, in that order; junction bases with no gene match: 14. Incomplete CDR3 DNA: TGTGCTAGTGGTCTATTACCCGGGACAGATGTTTCCTACAATGAG. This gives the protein CASGLLPGTDVSYNE. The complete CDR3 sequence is CASGLLPGTDVSYNEQFF.